Listed here are 30 T cell receptor beta chains from one sample, sequenced in a study of cytomegalovirus exposure and HLA in healthy donors. Vbeta (60) and Jbeta (13) primers were used in the PCR. Clones were sequenced by immunoSEQ multiplex PCR, and TCRdb holds only the in-frame ones, with some missing. The table records 110,000 or so clones, around 70% of them present only once. The sequencing input was PBMCs. These receptors were obtained from a woman in her 70s in good health and CMV-seropositive.

For this clone: The same CDR3 also results from other DNA sequences found in this sample. The chain joins TRBV30 to TRBJ1-5, with 8 nucleotides matching TRBD1. The CDR3 totals 13 residues. Germline lookup yields CDR1 GTSNPN and CDR2 SVGIG (reference sequence). V gave up 3 bases and J gave up 7 bases; unmatched junction bases: 5. In DNA, the CDR3 is TGTGCCTGGAGCGGACAGGGCAGACAGCCCCAGCATTTT. It is translated as CAWSGQGRQPQHF.

The chain links TRBV12-2 to TRBJ2-3; the D call of TRBD2 is as the table states it, not checked on the DNA. TRBV12-2 is described as a pseudogene. The CDR3 length is 18 residues. The CDR3 here is CASRLDFRAGRGTDTQYF. CDR3 DNA: TGTGCAAGTCGCTTAGATTTCCGGGCGGGGAGAGGGACAGATACGCAGTATTTT.

The V call is TRBV18, the J call TRBJ2-7; 15 bases map to TRBD2. Germline CDR1 KGHSH, CDR2 LQKENI. This CDR3 is 16 amino acids long. J gave up 6 bases and V 1 base, and 4 bases lay outside the gene matches. CDR3 DNA: TGTGCCAGCTCACCACGGACTAGCGGGGGGGATAGCGAGCAGTACTTC. This translates into CASSPRTSGGDSEQYF.

This chain links TRBV7-9 with TRBJ2-1; 11 positions agree with TRBD2. The V segment lost 6 bases and the J segment 5 bases; nucleotides outside the gene matches: 6. The CDR3 is 15 amino acids. The germline CDR1 and CDR2 sequences are SEHNR and FQNEAQ (reference sequence). The CDR3 loop reads CASRYLAGGHNEQFF. CDR3 DNA: TGTGCCAGCAGATACCTAGCGGGGGGACACAATGAGCAGTTCTTC. Filled out from reference TRBV7-9 and TRBJ2-1, the complete variable domain reads DTGVSQNPRHKITKRGQNVTFRCDPISEHNRLYWYRQTLGQGPEFLTYFQNEAQLEKSRLLSDRFSAERPKGSFSTLEIQRTEQGDSAMYLCASRYLAGGHNEQFFGPGTRLTVL.

The chain couples TRBV19 to TRBJ1-6; possibly TRBD1 for D (5 bases). The CDR3 is made up of 17 amino acids. The V end was cut by 3 bases, the J end by 7 bases, with 19 bases between. Germline values: CDR1 LNHDA, CDR2 SQIVND (reference sequence). The CDR3 region is CASSMTGWGGTNSPLHF. CDR3 nucleotides: TGTGCCAGTAGTATGACGGGATGGGGAGGGACCAATTCACCCCTCCACTTT. Full variable domain (rest looked up from reference TRBV19 and TRBJ1-6): DGGITQSPKYLFRKEGQNVTLSCEQNLNHDAMYWYRQDPGQGLRLIYYSQIVNDFQKGDIAEGYSVSREKKESFPLTVTSAQKNPTAFYLCASSMTGWGGTNSPLHFGNGTRLTVT.

The V and J genes are TRBV9 and TRBJ2-1; 10 bases agree with TRBD1. Germline CDR1 reads SGDLS; CDR2 reads YYNGEE. The CDR3 is made up of 15 amino acids. V trimming: 3 bases; J trimming: 6 bases; junction bases outside the gene matches: 6. The chain's CDR3 is CASSARTGGSNEQFF. Written as DNA, the CDR3 is TGTGCCAGCAGCGCCCGGACAGGGGGGAGCAATGAGCAGTTCTTC. Supplemented by reference TRBV9 and TRBJ2-1, the full variable domain reads DSGVTQTPKHLITATGQRVTLRCSPRSGDLSVYWYQQSLDQGLQFLIQYYNGEERAKGNILERFSAQQFPDLHSELNLSSLELGDSALYFCASSARTGGSNEQFFGPGTRLTVL.

The genes are TRBV19 and TRBJ1-1; perhaps TRBD1 as D (5 bases). The V end was cut by 11 bases, the J end by 4 bases, with 20 bases between. CDR3 size: 14 residues. Germline V gene sequence: CDR1 LNHDA, CDR2 SQIVND (reference sequence). As DNA, the CDR3 is TGTGCCGCAAAGGCTCAGGGTTTAGTCACTGAAGCTTTCTTT. Translation gives CAAKAQGLVTEAFF. Full variable domain (outside the CDR3, taken from reference TRBV19 and TRBJ1-1): DGGITQSPKYLFRKEGQNVTLSCEQNLNHDAMYWYRQDPGQGLRLIYYSQIVNDFQKGDIAEGYSVSREKKESFPLTVTSAQKNPTAFYLCAAKAQGLVTEAFFGQGTRLTVV.

The chain combines TRBV7-2 with TRBJ2-2, with TRBD1 matching 9 bases. The germline gives CDR1 SGHTA, CDR2 FQGNSA. The CDR3 has 17 residues. The junction had 13 bases not matched to a gene; V was cut back by 5 bases and J by 6 bases. CDR3 sequence reads: CASSPTTGGAWAGELFF. DNA of the CDR3: TGTGCCAGCAGCCCCACGACAGGGGGGGCCTGGGCCGGGGAGCTGTTTTTT.

V is TRBV6-5 and J is TRBJ1-3; 8 nucleotides agree with TRBD1. The germline V gene has CDR1 MNHEY and CDR2 SVGAGI. The junction had 5 bases not matched to a gene; V was cut back by 5 bases and J by 2 bases. This CDR3 contains 15 residues. The CDR3 loop reads CASSRTGNTGNTIYF. The CDR3 DNA reads as TGTGCCAGCAGTCGGACAGGGAACACTGGAAACACCATATATTTT.

This clone came up a few times. The chain joins TRBV5-1 to TRBJ1-2; no clear D gene. This CDR3 contains 13 residues. V lost 1 base and J lost 8, with 12 bases in between. Per germline, CDR1 SGHRS and CDR2 YFSETQ. The CDR3 DNA is TGCGCCAGCAGCTTGATCGATGGGCAGGGCTACACCTTC. Its protein is CASSLIDGQGYTF.

This clone was counted a single time. The rearrangement joins TRBV18 to TRBJ2-7; 9 bases are shared with TRBD1. CDR1 is KGHSH and CDR2 is LQKENI in the germline V gene. V gave up 3 bases and J gave up 1 base; unmatched junction bases: 7. This CDR3 region has 16 residues. This CDR3 is CASSPRTGDKSYEQYF. The CDR3 DNA reads as TGTGCCAGCTCACCTCGGACAGGGGACAAGTCCTACGAGCAGTACTTC. Supplemented by reference TRBV18 and TRBJ2-7, the full variable domain reads NAGVMQNPRHLVRRRGQEARLRCSPMKGHSHVYWYRQLPEEGLKFMVYLQKENIIDESGMPKERFSAEFPKEGPSILRIQQVVRGDSAAYFCASSPRTGDKSYEQYFGPGTRLTVT.

The V and J genes are TRBV2 and TRBJ1-2; D perhaps matches TRBD1 (5 bases). V lost 7 bases and J 1 base, leaving 13 bases between the germline ends. CDR1 and CDR2 from the germline V gene are SNHLY and FYNNEI. The CDR3 sequence is 14 residues long. The CDR3 sequence is CASKVDSFNYGYTF. The CDR3 DNA reads TGTGCCAGCAAGGTCGACAGTTTTAACTATGGCTACACCTTC.

This clone was seen more than once but under ten times. The chain links TRBV7-6 to TRBJ2-5; 8 bases map to TRBD1. The CDR3 sequence is 15 residues long. After removal of 1 base from V and 5 bases from J, the junction contained 6 bases not matched to a gene. Per germline, CDR1 SGHVS and CDR2 FNYEAQ. The CDR3: CASSLGTGISETQYF. The CDR3 coding sequence is TGTGCCAGCAGCTTAGGGACAGGGATTTCGGAGACCCAGTACTTC.

The CDR3 DNA follows: TGTGCCAGCAGCCCTCCGTCGGGATATGGCTACACCTTC. Translation gives CASSPPSGYGYTF. This sequence joins TRBV7-2 and TRBJ1-2; D uncertain. The CDR3 extends over 13 amino acids. V was cut by 5 bases and J by 5 bases, with 12 bases left in between. Germline-derived CDR1 and CDR2 are SGHTA and FQGNSA.

The chain carries TRBV18 and TRBJ1-2, with D uncertain. The germline V and J ends were trimmed by 3 bases and 8 bases, with 16 bases remaining between them. This CDR3 region has 14 residues. CDR1 is KGHSH, CDR2 LQKENI, per germline. CDR3: CASSPGQAEGGYTF. In nucleotides, the CDR3 is TGTGCCAGCTCACCGGGCCAGGCCGAGGGAGGCTACACCTTC. Using reference TRBV18 and TRBJ1-2 for the parts outside the CDR3, the full variable domain is NAGVMQNPRHLVRRRGQEARLRCSPMKGHSHVYWYRQLPEEGLKFMVYLQKENIIDESGMPKERFSAEFPKEGPSILRIQQVVRGDSAAYFCASSPGQAEGGYTFGSGTRLTVV.

The chain employs TRBV7-9 and TRBJ1-1; no firm D call. The V end lost 2 bases, the J end lost 5 bases, and 12 bases lay between the germline ends. This CDR3 contains 14 residues. Germline V gene sequence: CDR1 SEHNR, CDR2 FQNEAQ (reference sequence). CDR3 sequence: CASSLNWGETEAFF. CDR3 nucleotide sequence: TGTGCCAGCAGCTTAAACTGGGGAGAAACTGAAGCTTTCTTT.

The CDR3 DNA sequence: TGCGCCAGCAGCCCGGCGACAGGGGGCATGAACACTGAAGCTTTCTTT. Translated, it gives CASSPATGGMNTEAFF. V usage is TRBV5-1 and J usage is TRBJ1-1, with 10 bases fitting TRBD1. Germline-derived CDR1 and CDR2 are SGHRS and YFSETQ. V dropped 4 bases and J dropped 0; count of bases not matched to a gene: 6. The CDR3 covers 16 residues.

V is TRBV19 and J is TRBJ2-5; 10 bases fit TRBD1. The CDR3 runs 15 residues. The V segment lost 6 bases and the J segment 5 bases; nucleotides outside the gene matches: 9. Germline CDR1 reads LNHDA; CDR2 reads SQIVND (reference sequence). This chain's CDR3 is CASRETGGLRETQYF. The CDR3 DNA is TGTGCCAGTAGGGAGACAGGGGGCTTAAGGGAGACCCAGTACTTC.

The genes are TRBV5-4 and TRBJ2-3; tentatively, D is TRBD2 (6 bases). V lost 8 bases and J 0 bases, leaving 13 bases between the germline ends. This CDR3 comprises 14 residues. Germline lookup yields CDR1 SGHNT and CDR2 YYREEE (reference sequence). Here the CDR3 reads CASRHRGSTDTQYF. The DNA of the CDR3 is TGTGCCAGTCGCCACCGGGGGAGCACAGATACGCAGTATTTT.

The chain employs TRBV6-6 and TRBJ1-6; possible D gene TRBD1, 5 bases. Germline V gene data show CDR1 as MNHNY and CDR2 as SVGAGI (reference sequence). V lost 6 bases and J 8 bases, leaving 11 bases between the germline ends. There are 13 residues in the CDR3. The CDR3 loop reads CASRLTTDSPLHF. The CDR3 DNA follows: TGTGCCAGCAGGCTGACGACAGATTCACCCCTCCACTTT.

The chain employs TRBV9 and TRBJ1-2; D ambiguous. The V end was cut by 3 bases, the J end by 6 bases, with 15 bases between. The germline V gene encodes CDR1 SGDLS and CDR2 YYNGEE. The CDR3 is made up of 14 amino acids. CDR3: CASSADSRLDGYTF. The CDR3 bases are TGTGCCAGCAGCGCGGACTCCCGGCTTGATGGCTACACCTTC.

This clone has just a few counts. The chain combines TRBV11-2 with TRBJ2-3; D is uncertain. There are 14 residues in the CDR3. Trimming removed 6 bases at V and 2 bases at J, with 12 bases between. In germline, CDR1 is SGHAT, CDR2 FQNNGV. CDR3 bases: TGTGCCAGCAGAAGAGGCCTACCCACAGATACGCAGTATTTT. Translation gives CASRRGLPTDTQYF.

The chain carries TRBV5-5 and TRBJ1-5, with D tentatively TRBD1 (5 bases). Germline values: CDR1 SGHKS, CDR2 YYEKEE (reference sequence). Trimming removed 3 bases from V and 0 bases from J, with 13 bases in between. The CDR3 consists of 16 residues. Here the CDR3 DNA reads TGTGCCAGCAGCTGGGGGGAGGCGTATAGCAATCAGCCCCAGCATTTT. It codes for CASSWGEAYSNQPQHF.

J is TRBJ1-6 and V is TRBV6-1, with D perhaps matching TRBD1 (6 bases). The CDR3 loop spans 22 amino acids. Trimming removed 2 bases from V and 0 bases from J, with 26 bases in between. Per germline, CDR1 MNHNS and CDR2 SASEGT. CDR3 nucleotide sequence: TGTGCCAGCAGTGAACCCCTGCCCCGGACAGTCCCAAAGGGCTCCTATAATTCACCCCTCCACTTT. Its translation is CASSEPLPRTVPKGSYNSPLHF.

This clone was seen only once. The chain couples TRBV7-9 to TRBJ2-2, with 9 nucleotides matching TRBD1. Germline loops: CDR1 SEHNR, CDR2 FQNEAQ (reference sequence). The CDR3 has 15 residues. V lost 5 bases, J lost 5 bases, and 6 bases stayed unmatched. This chain's CDR3 is CASSRDRAGTGELFF. The CDR3, as DNA: TGTGCCAGCAGCAGGGACAGGGCTGGGACCGGGGAGCTGTTTTTT.

The chain carries TRBV7-8 and TRBJ1-4; D perhaps matches TRBD1 (5 bases). The V and J ends lost 5 bases and 4 bases respectively, with 14 bases between them. CDR1 and CDR2 (germline): SGHVS, FQNEAQ. CDR3 length: 15 amino acids. For the CDR3, the DNA is TGTGCCAGCAGCCCAGACGGGGGTTTTAATGAAAAACTGTTTTTT. Translating gives CASSPDGGFNEKLFF.

This clone was counted once. The chain has TRBV5-6 and TRBJ1-1; the match to TRBD1 covers 9 bases. The CDR3 runs to 16 residues. V shed 3 bases and J 0 bases; nucleotides not matched to a gene: 6. Germline lookup yields CDR1 SGHDT and CDR2 YYEEEE. In DNA form, the CDR3 reads TGTGCCAGCAGCTACCGCCGGACAGGGGTGAACACTGAAGCTTTCTTT. Residues: CASSYRRTGVNTEAFF.

This chain links TRBV5-1 with TRBJ2-7, with TRBD2 identical over 8 bases. Germline assignment: CDR1 SGHRS and CDR2 YFSETQ. V was pared by 4 bases and J by 0 bases, with 6 bases of the junction left unmatched. CDR3 length equals 15 residues. CDR3 sequence reads: CASSPSGGSSYEQYF. CDR3 coding DNA: TGCGCCAGCAGCCCGAGCGGGGGCAGCTCCTACGAGCAGTACTTC.

This clone was recorded once. The rearrangement joins TRBV4-1 to TRBJ2-7, with 9 bases that match TRBD1. This CDR3 has 15 amino acids. Germline trimming cut 4 bases from V and 2 bases from J; bases unmatched to any gene: 6. The V gene's germline CDR1 is MGHRA and CDR2 YSYEKL. CDR3 sequence reads: CASSPGQGLTYEQYF. In DNA form, the CDR3 reads TGCGCCAGCAGCCCGGGACAGGGACTCACCTACGAGCAGTACTTC.

There are a few counts of this clone. The rearrangement links TRBV15 to TRBJ2-3, with 8 bases matching TRBD2. V was pared by 2 bases and J by 3 bases, with 4 bases of the junction left unmatched. This CDR3 contains 15 residues. CDR1 is LNHNV, CDR2 YYDKDF, per germline (reference sequence). CDR3 amino acids: CATSRLGGVTDTQYF. The CDR3 DNA reads as TGTGCCACCAGCAGACTCGGGGGGGTGACAGATACGCAGTATTTT.